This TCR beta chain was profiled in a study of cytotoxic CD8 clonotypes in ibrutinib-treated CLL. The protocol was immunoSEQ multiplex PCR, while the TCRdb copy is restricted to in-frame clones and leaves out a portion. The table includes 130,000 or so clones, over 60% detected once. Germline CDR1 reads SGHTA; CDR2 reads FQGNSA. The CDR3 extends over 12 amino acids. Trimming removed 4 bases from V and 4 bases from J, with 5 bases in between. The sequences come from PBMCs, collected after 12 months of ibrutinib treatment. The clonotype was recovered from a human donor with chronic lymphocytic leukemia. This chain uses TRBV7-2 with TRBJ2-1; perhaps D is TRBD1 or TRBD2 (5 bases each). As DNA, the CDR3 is TGTGCCAGCAGCTGGGGGTACAATGAGCAGTTCTTC. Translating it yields CASSWGYNEQFF.